The clone carrying this T cell receptor beta chain was picked up one time. This entry is derived from a study of shared T cell receptors in the human thymus. Generated by immunoSEQ multiplex PCR, the TCRdb table keeps only in-frame clones and is missing some. Of 700,000 or so clones listed, approximately 85% were seen once; the top ten hold around 0.0099%. The junction had 11 bases not matched to a gene; V was cut back by 2 bases and J by 2 bases. Looked up from germline, CDR1 is SGHKS and CDR2 is YYEKEE (reference sequence). CDR3 length equals 17 residues. The same data also went into a second study, on human thymus T cells. Per that paper: Infants served as donors; they were healthy and Finnish and were having corrective surgery for congenital heart defects. From resections taken during corrective heart surgery, the thymus tissue was obtained. Apparent skewing of V and J gene usage characterized both thymic and blood repertoires. Unrelated individuals were reported by related research to share highly overlapping thymic repertoires.

This sequence joins TRBV5-5 and TRBJ2-3; the match to TRBD2 covers 7 bases. The receptor's source is a girl younger than two with a congenital heart defect. Material for sequencing was thymocytes. CDR3 protein: CASSFRAAGEDTDTQYF. In DNA, the CDR3 is TGTGCCAGCAGCTTCCGGGCGGCGGGGGAAGACACAGATACGCAGTATTTT.